This TCR beta chain was profiled in a study of T cell responses to AZD1222 COVID-19 vaccine. Method: immunoSEQ multiplex PCR; TCRdb's copy keeps in-frame clones and lacks some. The sample holds approximately 220,000 clones, about 92% seen once. Of note for this clone: Its antigen is undetermined.

CDR3 length: 11 residues. Germline V CDR1 and CDR2: SGHVS, FNYEAQ. With 5 bases removed from V and 0 bases from J, the gap between germline ends came to 2 bases. General study points: Reportedly, nearly half of unique spike TCRs recognized epitopes outside B.1.351/B.1.1.7 mutations. The donors showed a predominance of white British ancestry and of females, with possible underestimation of clonal diversity.

This TCR was recovered from an adult in good health. The starting material was peripheral blood, obtained on day 0 of MenACWY control vaccination. This chain connects TRBV7-6 to TRBJ2-7, with unresolved D. CDR3: CASSNSYEQYF. In DNA form, the CDR3 reads TGTGCCAGCAGCAACTCCTACGAGCAGTACTTC.